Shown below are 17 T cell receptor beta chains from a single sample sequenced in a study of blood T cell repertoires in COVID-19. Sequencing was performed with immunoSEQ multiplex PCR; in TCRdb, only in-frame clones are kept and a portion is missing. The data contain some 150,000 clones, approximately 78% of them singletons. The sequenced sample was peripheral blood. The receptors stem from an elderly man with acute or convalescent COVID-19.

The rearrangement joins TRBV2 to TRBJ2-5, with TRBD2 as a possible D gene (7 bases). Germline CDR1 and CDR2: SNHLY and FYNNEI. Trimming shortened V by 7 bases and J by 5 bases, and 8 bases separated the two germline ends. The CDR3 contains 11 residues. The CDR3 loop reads CASKGGETQYF. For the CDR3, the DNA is TGTGCCAGCAAGGGGGGGGAGACCCAGTACTTC.

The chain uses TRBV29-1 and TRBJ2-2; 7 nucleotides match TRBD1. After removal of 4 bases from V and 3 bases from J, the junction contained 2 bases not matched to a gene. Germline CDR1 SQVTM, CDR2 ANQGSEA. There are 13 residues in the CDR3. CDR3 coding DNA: TGCAGCGTTGGAGACAGGGACACCGGGGAGCTGTTTTTT. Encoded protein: CSVGDRDTGELFF.

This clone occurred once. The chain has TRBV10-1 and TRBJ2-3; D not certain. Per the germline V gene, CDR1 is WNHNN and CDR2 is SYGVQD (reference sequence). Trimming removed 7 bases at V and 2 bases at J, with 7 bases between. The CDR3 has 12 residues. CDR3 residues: CASTANTDTQYF. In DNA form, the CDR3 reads TGCGCCAGCACCGCTAACACAGATACGCAGTATTTT.

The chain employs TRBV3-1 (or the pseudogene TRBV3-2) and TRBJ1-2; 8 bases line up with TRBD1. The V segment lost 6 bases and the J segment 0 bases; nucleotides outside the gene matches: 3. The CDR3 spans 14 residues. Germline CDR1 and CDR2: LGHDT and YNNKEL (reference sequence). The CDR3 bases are TGTGCCAGCAGTCGGGGACAGGCTAACTATGGCTACACCTTC. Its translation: CASSRGQANYGYTF.

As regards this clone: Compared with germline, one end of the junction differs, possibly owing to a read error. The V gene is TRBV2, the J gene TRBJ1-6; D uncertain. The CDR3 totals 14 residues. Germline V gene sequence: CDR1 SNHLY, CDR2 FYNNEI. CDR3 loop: CASSDPPQEQIESF. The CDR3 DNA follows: TGTGCCAGCAGTGACCCACCGCAGGAACAGATCGAATCCTTT.

CDR3 nucleotide sequence: TGTGCCAGCAGCTTGTCAGGGGCCTTTGGCTACACCTTC. Protein: CASSLSGAFGYTF. The chain uses TRBV11-3 and TRBJ1-2; a weak D match, TRBD1 (6 bases). CDR3 size: 13 residues. Trimming stripped 3 bases from V and 7 bases from J, with 12 bases between. Germline V lookup: CDR1 SGHNT, CDR2 YENEEA.

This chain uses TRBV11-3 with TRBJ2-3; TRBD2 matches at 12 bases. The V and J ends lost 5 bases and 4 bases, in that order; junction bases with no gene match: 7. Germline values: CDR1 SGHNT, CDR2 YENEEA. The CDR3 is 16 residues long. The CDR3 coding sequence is TGTGCCAGCAGCCTAGGACTAGCGGGGACGGCAGATACGCAGTATTTT. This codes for CASSLGLAGTADTQYF.

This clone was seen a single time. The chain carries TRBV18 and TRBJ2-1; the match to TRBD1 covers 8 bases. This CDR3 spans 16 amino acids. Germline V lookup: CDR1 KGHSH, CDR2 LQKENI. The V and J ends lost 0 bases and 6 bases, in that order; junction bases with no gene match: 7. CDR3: CASSPPAGGAFNEQFF. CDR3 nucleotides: TGTGCCAGCTCACCACCGGCAGGGGGCGCCTTCAATGAGCAGTTCTTC.

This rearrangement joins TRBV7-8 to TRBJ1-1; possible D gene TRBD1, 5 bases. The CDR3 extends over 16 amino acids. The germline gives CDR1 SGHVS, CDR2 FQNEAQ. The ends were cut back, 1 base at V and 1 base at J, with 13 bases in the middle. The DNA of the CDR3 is TGTGCCAGCAGCTTAGTACCCGGGCAGGGGAACACTGAAGCTTTCTTT. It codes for CASSLVPGQGNTEAFF.

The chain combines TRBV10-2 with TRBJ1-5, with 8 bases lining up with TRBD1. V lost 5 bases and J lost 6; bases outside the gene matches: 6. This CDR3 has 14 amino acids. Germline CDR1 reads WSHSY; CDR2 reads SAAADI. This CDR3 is CASSNDRGGQPQHF. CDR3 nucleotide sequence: TGCGCCAGCAGTAACGACAGGGGCGGTCAGCCCCAGCATTTT.

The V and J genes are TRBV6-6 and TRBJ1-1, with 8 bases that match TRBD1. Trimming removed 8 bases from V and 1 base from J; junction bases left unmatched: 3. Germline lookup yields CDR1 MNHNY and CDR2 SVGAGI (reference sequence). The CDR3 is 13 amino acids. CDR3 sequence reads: CASFQGANTEAFF. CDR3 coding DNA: TGTGCCAGCTTCCAGGGGGCGAACACTGAAGCTTTCTTT.

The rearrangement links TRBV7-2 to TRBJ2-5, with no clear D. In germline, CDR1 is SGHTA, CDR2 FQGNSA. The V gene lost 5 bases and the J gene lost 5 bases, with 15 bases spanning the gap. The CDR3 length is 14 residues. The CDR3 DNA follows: TGTGCCAGCAGCCTTTCCACGCTGGCCGAGACCCAGTACTTC. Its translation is CASSLSTLAETQYF.

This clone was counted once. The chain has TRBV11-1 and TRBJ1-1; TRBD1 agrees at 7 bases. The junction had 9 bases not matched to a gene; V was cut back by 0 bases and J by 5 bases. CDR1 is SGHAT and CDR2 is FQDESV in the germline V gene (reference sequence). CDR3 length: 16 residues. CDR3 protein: CASSLAVGRGTTEAFF. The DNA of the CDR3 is TGTGCCAGCAGCTTAGCCGTAGGCAGGGGGACGACTGAAGCTTTCTTT.

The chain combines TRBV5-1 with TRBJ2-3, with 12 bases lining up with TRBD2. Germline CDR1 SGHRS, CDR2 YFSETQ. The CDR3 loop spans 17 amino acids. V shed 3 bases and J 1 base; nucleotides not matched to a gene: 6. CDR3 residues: CASSWETSGGRTDTQYF. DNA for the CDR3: TGCGCCAGCAGCTGGGAGACTAGCGGGGGCCGCACAGATACGCAGTATTTT.

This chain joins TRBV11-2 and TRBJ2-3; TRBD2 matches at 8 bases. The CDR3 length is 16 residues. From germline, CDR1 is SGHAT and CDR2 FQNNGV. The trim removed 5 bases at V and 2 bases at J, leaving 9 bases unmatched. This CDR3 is CASSGRGDTLTDTQYF. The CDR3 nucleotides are TGTGCCAGCAGCGGGCGGGGGGACACCCTCACAGATACGCAGTATTTT.

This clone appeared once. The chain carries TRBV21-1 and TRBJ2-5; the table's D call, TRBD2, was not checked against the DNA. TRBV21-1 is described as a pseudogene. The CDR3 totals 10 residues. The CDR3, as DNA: TGTGCCAGTCCCTTGGAGACCCAGTACTTC. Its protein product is CASPLETQYF.

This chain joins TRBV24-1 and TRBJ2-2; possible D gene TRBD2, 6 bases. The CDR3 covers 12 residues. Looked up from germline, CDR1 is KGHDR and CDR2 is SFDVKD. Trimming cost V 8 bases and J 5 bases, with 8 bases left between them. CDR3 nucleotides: TGTGCCACCAAAGGAGGGACCGGGGAGCTGTTTTTT. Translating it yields CATKGGTGELFF.